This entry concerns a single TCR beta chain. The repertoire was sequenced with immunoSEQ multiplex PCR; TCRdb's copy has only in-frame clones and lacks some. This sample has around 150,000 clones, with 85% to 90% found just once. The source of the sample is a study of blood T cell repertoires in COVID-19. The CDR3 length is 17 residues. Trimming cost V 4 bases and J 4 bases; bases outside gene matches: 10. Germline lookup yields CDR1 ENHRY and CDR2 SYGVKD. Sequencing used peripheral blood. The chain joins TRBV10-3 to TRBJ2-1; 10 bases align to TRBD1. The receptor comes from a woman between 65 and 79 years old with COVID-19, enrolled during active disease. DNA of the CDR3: TGTGCCATCAGTGTGTACCCGGGACAGGGGTTTTACAATGAGCAGTTCTTC. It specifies CAISVYPGQGFYNEQFF.